This entry is about one T cell receptor beta chain. These data come from a study of cytomegalovirus exposure and HLA in healthy donors. PCR involved 60 Vbeta and 13 Jbeta primers. The table came from immunoSEQ multiplex PCR; TCRdb's copy has only in-frame clones and leaves some out. This sample has around 130,000 clones, with roughly 79% found just once. V lost 1 base, J lost 1 base, and 9 bases lay in between. Germline CDR1 SGHRS, CDR2 YFSETQ. This CDR3 is 15 amino acids long. This chain uses TRBV5-1 with TRBJ2-1; D possibly corresponds to TRBD1 (5 bases). The TCR originated in a woman between 18 and 30 years old in good health and CMV-seronegative. Source material: PBMCs. The CDR3 region is CASSLSPGSYNEQFF. The CDR3 DNA sequence: TGCGCCAGCAGCTTGAGCCCAGGGTCCTACAATGAGCAGTTCTTC.